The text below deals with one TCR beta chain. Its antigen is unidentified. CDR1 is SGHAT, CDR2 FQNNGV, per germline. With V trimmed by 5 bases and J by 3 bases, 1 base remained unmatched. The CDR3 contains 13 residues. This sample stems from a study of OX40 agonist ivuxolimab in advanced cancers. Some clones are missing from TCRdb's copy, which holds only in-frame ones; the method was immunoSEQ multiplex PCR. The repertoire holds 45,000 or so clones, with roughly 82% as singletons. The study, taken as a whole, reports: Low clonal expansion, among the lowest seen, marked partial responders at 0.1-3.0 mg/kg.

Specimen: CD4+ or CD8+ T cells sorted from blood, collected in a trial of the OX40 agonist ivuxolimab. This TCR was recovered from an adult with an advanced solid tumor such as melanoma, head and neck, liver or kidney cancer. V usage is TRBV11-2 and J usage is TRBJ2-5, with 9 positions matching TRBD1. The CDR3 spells CASSRDREETQYF. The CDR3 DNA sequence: TGTGCCAGCAGCAGGGACAGGGAAGAGACCCAGTACTTC.